The T cell receptor beta chain described here comes from a study of identifying expanded T cells in peripheral blood. Whole-study results and caveats: Approximately 1.1 clones differed between technical replicates, versus about 15 and 19 over time. Two-week clone count variance significantly increased as total template count grew.

This CDR3 has 12 amino acids. Germline-derived CDR1 and CDR2 are MGHDK and SYGVNS. V was trimmed by 4 bases and J by 7 bases, leaving 10 bases between them. Data came from immunoSEQ multiplex PCR; TCRdb stores just in-frame clones and leaves some out. The data hold more than 85,000 clones, with 88% observed a single time. Healthy donors had no documented immune events, such as infections, while sampled. This clone was seen more than once but under ten times. Its antigen is undetermined. The TCR comes from a person between 18 and 75 years old in good health. This chain connects TRBV25-1 to TRBJ1-1, with D perhaps TRBD1 (5 bases). The material sequenced was blood. CDR3 in DNA: TGTGCCAGCAGTGGGACACGGATTGAAGCTTTCTTT. Its protein is CASSGTRIEAFF.